Listed below are T cell receptor beta chains from one sample, sequenced in a study of T cell responses to AZD1222 COVID-19 vaccine. The data were produced by immunoSEQ multiplex PCR, yet TCRdb's version contains in-frame clones alone and is incomplete. This table holds some 120,000 clones, roughly nine tenths found once. This specimen consisted of peripheral blood, obtained 28 days after the second AZD1222 dose. These TCRs come from an adult who received the AZD1222 COVID-19 vaccine. The CDR3 runs from the conserved cysteine through the conserved F or W. The D gene is left open where the match is weak. Size is stated for part of the rows, as once, few or many counts, or as a class when the clone is expanded.

size | J | D | V | CDR3 | DNA
. | TRBJ1-2 | TRBD1 | TRBV6-2/TRBV6-3 | CASSYRQGTYGYTF | TGTGCCAGCAGTTACAGACAGGGGACCTATGGCTACACCTTC
. | TRBJ2-7 | . | TRBV11-3 | CASSLPSAGLSYEQYF | TGTGCCAGCAGCTTACCCTCGGCAGGGCTGTCCTACGAGCAGTACTTC
once | TRBJ2-3 | . | TRBV9 | CASSVGPYTDTQYF | TGTGCCAGCAGCGTAGGCCCTTACACAGATACGCAGTATTTT
once | TRBJ1-1 | . | TRBV30 | CAWSGGRNTEAFF | TGTGCCTGGAGTGGCGGACGTAACACTGAAGCTTTCTTT
. | TRBJ2-3 | . | TRBV11-3 | CASSLGRPDTQYF | TGTGCCAGCAGCTTGGGGCGGCCAGATACGCAGTATTTT
once | TRBJ1-3 | TRBD1 | TRBV28 | CASSPTGTGGNTIYF | TGTGCCAGCAGTCCCACCGGGACAGGAGGAAACACCATATATTTT
once | TRBJ1-2 | TRBD1 | TRBV6-6 | CASSDRVGYGYTF | TGTGCCAGCAGTGACAGGGTAGGGTATGGCTACACCTTC
. | TRBJ2-5 | . | TRBV19 | CASSMDRAVEETQYF | TGTGCCAGTAGTATGGACAGAGCGGTAGAAGAGACCCAGTACTTC
. | TRBJ2-3 | . | TRBV25-1 | CASSRRVGPGTDTQYF | TGTGCCAGCAGTCGCCGGGTGGGGCCCGGAACAGATACGCAGTATTTT
. | TRBJ2-3 | . | TRBV15 | CATSRDMRAVGTDTQYF | TGTGCCACCAGCAGAGATATGAGGGCCGTGGGCACAGATACGCAGTATTTT
. | TRBJ1-3 | . | TRBV7-2 | CASSPRNQGNTIYF | TGTGCCAGCAGCCCACGGAATCAGGGAAACACCATATATTTT
few | TRBJ2-7 | . | TRBV11-2 | CASSNGYYEQYF | TGTGCCAGCAGCAACGGGTACTACGAGCAGTACTTC
. | TRBJ2-5 | . | TRBV7-7 | CASSLGGGGVETQYF | TGTGCTAGCAGCTTAGGGGGGGGTGGCGTTGAGACCCAGTACTTC
few | TRBJ1-1 | . | TRBV3-1/TRBV3-2 | CASSQSTGPRAFF | TGTGCCAGCAGCCAATCTACGGGACCGAGAGCTTTCTTT
once | TRBJ2-2 | TRBD1 | TRBV10-2 | CASRPGQAPPGELFF | TGCGCCAGCAGACCGGGACAGGCCCCCCCCGGGGAGCTGTTTTTT
. | TRBJ2-6 | . | TRBV19 | CASSIESAGANVLTF | TGTGCCAGTAGTATAGAGTCAGCTGGGGCCAACGTCCTGACTTTC
. | TRBJ2-3 | . | TRBV5-6 | CASSLVGSSTDTQYF | TGTGCCAGCAGCTTGGTCGGGAGCAGCACAGATACGCAGTATTTT
. | TRBJ1-1 | TRBD1 | TRBV11-3 | CASSTLGQVNTEAFF | TGTGCCAGCAGCACCCTCGGACAGGTGAACACTGAAGCTTTCTTT
. | TRBJ1-5 | . | TRBV19 | CASSIDQGSQHF | TGTGCCAGTAGTATAGACCAGGGGTCCCAGCATTTT
. | TRBJ2-5 | . | TRBV7-8 | CASSPGETQYF | TGTGCCAGCAGCCCTGGGGAGACCCAGTACTTC
. | TRBJ2-7 | . | TRBV7-9 | CASSLGNSYEQYF | TGTGCCAGCAGCTTGGGCAACTCCTACGAGCAGTACTTC
. | TRBJ2-7 | TRBD2 | TRBV18 | CASSPLASGDYEQYF | TGTGCCAGCTCACCACTTGCGAGCGGGGACTACGAGCAGTACTTC
. | TRBJ1-1 | . | TRBV6-2/TRBV6-3 | CASSPQLLPVNTEAFF | TGTGCCAGCAGCCCTCAACTTCTCCCCGTGAACACTGAAGCTTTCTTT
. | TRBJ1-2 | TRBD1 | TRBV6-1 | CASDRGESSGGYTF | TGTGCCTCGGACAGGGGAGAGTCTTCGGGGGGCTACACCTTC
. | TRBJ1-5 | . | TRBV30 | CAWSLFSNQPQHF | TGTGCCTGGAGTTTGTTCAGCAATCAGCCCCAGCATTTT
once | TRBJ2-7 | TRBD1 | TRBV5-4 | CAATGQGAYEQYF | TGTGCCGCGACCGGACAGGGGGCGTACGAGCAGTACTTC
. | TRBJ1-1 | . | TRBV6-5 | CASSQTTGLTEAFF | TGTGCCAGCAGCCAAACCACAGGGCTTACTGAAGCTTTCTTT
. | TRBJ1-6 | . | TRBV5-1 | CASSWFRERNSPLHF | TGCGCCAGCAGCTGGTTCAGGGAAAGGAATTCACCCCTCCACTTT
. | TRBJ2-7 | TRBD1 | TRBV6-1 | CASSEGPDRGWYEQYF | TGTGCCAGCAGTGAAGGCCCGGACAGGGGGTGGTACGAGCAGTACTTC
. | TRBJ1-4 | . | TRBV6-5 | CASSYWGATNEKLFF | TGTGCCAGCAGTTACTGGGGAGCCACTAATGAAAAACTGTTTTTT
. | TRBJ1-4 | TRBD1 | TRBV3-1/TRBV3-2 | CASSQETRGGEKLFF | TGTGCCAGCAGCCAAGAAACCAGGGGGGGTGAAAAACTGTTTTTT
. | TRBJ1-6 | . | TRBV19 | CASTAGGKNSPLHF | TGTGCCAGTACGGCGGGGGGGAAGAATTCACCCCTCCACTTT
. | TRBJ1-6 | TRBD1 | TRBV7-2 | CASSPGQNNSPLHF | TGTGCCAGCAGTCCGGGACAGAACAATTCACCCCTCCACTTT
. | TRBJ2-1 | TRBD1 | TRBV6-2/TRBV6-3 | CASSYAGTGGNEQFF | TGTGCCAGCAGTTACGCCGGGACAGGGGGCAATGAGCAGTTCTTC
. | TRBJ1-4 | . | TRBV7-9 | CASSLGRGEKLFF | TGTGCCAGCAGCTTAGGGAGGGGGGAAAAACTGTTTTTT
. | TRBJ2-1 | . | TRBV11-1 | CASSFLYNEQFF | TGTGCCAGCAGCTTCCTATACAATGAGCAGTTCTTC
. | TRBJ2-3 | TRBD2 | TRBV10-2 | CASSESWAGGPGTQYF | TGCGCCAGCAGTGAGTCGTGGGCGGGGGGGCCTGGTACGCAGTATTTT
. | TRBJ1-4 | . | TRBV9 | CASSVSDEKLFF | TGTGCCAGCAGCGTATCCGATGAAAAACTGTTTTTT
. | TRBJ1-6 | TRBD1 | TRBV28 | CASSFRRGQGIRSPLHF | TGTGCCAGCAGTTTTAGGAGAGGACAGGGGATACGGTCACCCCTCCACTTT
. | TRBJ1-2 | . | TRBV5-1 | CASSFAGDYTF | TGCGCCAGCAGCTTTGCAGGGGACTACACCTTC
. | TRBJ2-7 | . | TRBV19 | CATQGVYEQYF | TGTGCCACACAGGGTGTCTACGAGCAGTACTTC